This T cell receptor beta chain derives from a study of CD8+ T cells in alopecia areata. Study context: Tofacitinib was taken orally by treated patients, and the dose was 5 to 10 mg twice daily.

The sample's treatment: oral pan-JAK inhibitor, 5-10 mg twice daily. Peripheral blood samples and lesional scalp punch biopsies were obtained from alopecia areata patients. Extracted RNA was reverse transcribed, and the resulting cDNA served as sequencing template. Sequencing used immunoSEQ multiplex PCR; TCRdb keeps in-frame clones, though not all of them. This table has about 200,000 clones, 35% to 40% appearing once. Points from the study as a whole: Expanded CD8+ clones among the top 100, as well as scalp clonality, were significantly decreased by tofacitinib.

On this clone itself: The antigen remains unidentified.

The sequence derives from a human donor with alopecia areata. The specimen was CD4+ T cells sorted from blood, collected at approximately week 31, from a patient treated with tofacitinib.

The CDR3 nucleotides read TGTGCCAGCACTTCGGGAAACACCATATATTTT. The encoded protein is CASTSGNTIYF. This chain joins TRBV11-2 and TRBJ1-3, with D unclear. CDR3 size: 11 residues. V lost 7 bases to trimming and J lost 4 bases, with 5 bases between them. In germline, CDR1 is SGHAT, CDR2 FQNNGV.